The subject of this entry is one T cell receptor (beta chain). These data come from a study of blood T cell repertoires in COVID-19. The wider study: Material from acute and convalescent COVID-19 was sourced from the United States, Italy and Spain. Sample material is recorded as cDNA or gDNA derived from T cells, B-cell-depleted T cells, or PBMCs.

CDR3 length: 15 amino acids. Trimming left V 3 bases short and J 0 bases short, with 9 bases between. The germline CDR1 and CDR2 sequences are MNHEY and SMNVEV (reference sequence). The protocol was immunoSEQ multiplex PCR, while the TCRdb copy is restricted to in-frame clones and leaves out a portion. The table shows about 42,000 clones, with 70% to 90% occurring only once. The chain is built from TRBV27 and TRBJ1-5; D is perhaps TRBD1 (5 bases). This sequence was found in a woman in her seventies in a cohort sampled during active COVID-19. Sequencing input: peripheral blood. CDR3 in amino acids: CASSFRGGSNQPQHF. The DNA for the CDR3 is TGTGCCAGCAGTTTTCGGGGGGGTAGCAATCAGCCCCAGCATTTT.